Listed here are 27 T cell receptor beta chains from one sample, sequenced in a study of identical twins. TCRdb recomputed calls from the 5' RACE reads with MiXCR, one row per CDR3 protein. The sample has a few hundred thousand distinct CDR3 sequences, 13% to 15% seen once. The same data also went into a second study, on yellow fever vaccine responses in identical twins.

Sequencing was done on a sample of CD4+ T cells sorted from blood. The receptors were gathered from a woman younger than 30 in good health.

This chain uses TRBV11-2 with TRBJ2-7; TRBD1 is a possible D gene (6 bases). Germline CDR1 SGHAT, CDR2 FQNNGV. V lost 0 bases and J lost 2, with 11 bases in between. The CDR3 contains 15 residues. CDR3 residues: CASSLDTGTTYEQYF. The CDR3 DNA reads as TGTGCCAGCAGCTTAGATACAGGGACGACCTACGAGCAGTACTTC. Using reference TRBV11-2 and TRBJ2-7 for the parts outside the CDR3, the full variable domain is EAGVAQSPRYKIIEKRQSVAFWCNPISGHATLYWYQQILGQGPKLLIQFQNNGVVDDSQLPKDRFSAERLKGVDSTLKIQPAKLEDSAVYLCASSLDTGTTYEQYFGPGTRLTVT.

This clonotype came up a few times. Sequence at one end of the junction differs from germline and may be a read error. V gene TRBV7-9 combines with J gene TRBJ1-1; D not certain. The CDR3 totals 13 residues. Per germline, CDR1 SEHNR and CDR2 FQNEAQ (reference sequence). CDR3 in DNA: TGTGCCAGCAGCGAGGCGGGGAACTCTGAAGCTTTCTTT. Encoded protein: CASSEAGNSEAFF.

CDR3 loop: CASSYSYGTEAFF. CDR3 bases: TGTGCCAGCAGTTACTCCTACGGCACTGAAGCTTTCTTT. The rearrangement links TRBV6-5 to TRBJ1-1; unclear D gene. V lost 0 bases and J lost 4, with 6 bases in between. The CDR3 sequence is 13 residues long. Per the germline V gene, CDR1 is MNHEY and CDR2 is SVGAGI.

The chain is built from TRBV12-3 or TRBV12-4 and TRBJ2-7; TRBD2 matches 13 bases. This CDR3 has 17 residues. J lost 5 bases, V lost 5 bases, and 12 bases had no gene match. The CDR3 reads CASSRKGLGLAGNEQYF. DNA for the CDR3: TGTGCCAGCAGTCGGAAGGGGCTGGGACTAGCGGGAAACGAGCAGTACTTC.

This clonotype showed up just a few times. The chain employs TRBV4-2 and TRBJ1-4, with 9 nucleotides matching TRBD1. J lost 8 bases, V lost 1 base, and 8 bases had no gene match. Looked up from germline, CDR1 is LGHNA and CDR2 is YNFKEQ. This CDR3 contains 16 residues. CDR3 sequence reads: CASSQGARDRAEKLFF. The CDR3 bases are TGTGCCAGCAGCCAAGGAGCGCGGGACAGGGCGGAAAAACTGTTTTTT.

The gene calls are TRBV20-1 and TRBJ2-7; TRBD1 agrees at 8 bases. The CDR3 sequence is 16 residues long. The germline CDR1 and CDR2 sequences are DFQATT and SNEGSKA (reference sequence). V dropped 1 base and J dropped 4; count of bases not matched to a gene: 12. CDR3 sequence (DNA): TGCAGTGCTAGAGCCAAACGGACAGGGATATGGTACGAGCAGTACTTC. The encoded protein is CSARAKRTGIWYEQYF.

This clonotype was found a few times. The rearrangement joins TRBV12-3 or TRBV12-4 to TRBJ2-1; TRBD2 matches at 8 bases. J was trimmed by 7 bases and V by 6 bases; bases with no gene match: 11. The CDR3 contains 15 residues. CDR3 protein: CASRSRGGLGNEQFF. In DNA, the CDR3 is TGTGCCAGCAGGTCACGGGGGGGGCTCGGGAATGAGCAGTTCTTC.

This clonotype was recorded many times. In nucleotides, the CDR3 is TGTGCCAGCAGCTTGCAATCCTACAATGAGCAGTTCTTC. Translated, it gives CASSLQSYNEQFF. The rearrangement uses TRBV7-2 and TRBJ2-1, with D hard to call. The V end lost 3 bases, the J end lost 1 base, and 4 bases lay between the germline ends. Germline V CDR1 and CDR2: SGHTA, FQGNSA. CDR3 length: 13 residues.

The table lists this clonotype with a few counts. The chain recombines TRBV28 with TRBJ2-1, with 9 bases fitting TRBD1. From germline, CDR1 is MDHEN and CDR2 SYDVKM. Losses at the gene ends were 5 bases for V and 6 bases for J; bases not matched to a gene: 5. CDR3 size: 14 residues. This chain's CDR3 is CASSLNRGLNEQFF. CDR3 DNA sequence: TGTGCCAGCAGTCTAAACAGGGGGCTCAATGAGCAGTTCTTC.

The chain is built from TRBV7-8 and TRBJ2-5; 7 nucleotides align to TRBD2. The germline V gene encodes CDR1 SGHVS and CDR2 FQNEAQ. V lost 1 base and J lost 3; bases outside the gene matches: 2. CDR3 length equals 14 residues. CDR3 coding DNA: TGTGCCAGCAGCTTAGGCCTAGCGGAAGAGACCCAGTACTTC. Protein: CASSLGLAEETQYF.

This clonotype was observed a few times. The V and J genes are TRBV6-2 or TRBV6-3 and TRBJ2-1; unclear D gene. Trimming cost V 5 bases and J 3 bases, with 14 bases left between them. The germline V gene encodes CDR1 MNHEY and CDR2 SVGEGT. The CDR3 is 15 residues long. CDR3: CASSNNVHLYNEQFF. CDR3 bases: TGTGCCAGCAGTAACAACGTCCACCTCTACAATGAGCAGTTCTTC.

The genes are TRBV2 and TRBJ2-4; the match to TRBD1 covers 7 bases. V lost 6 bases to trimming and J lost 2 bases; unmatched junction nucleotides: 4. CDR1 is SNHLY, CDR2 FYNNEI, per germline. The CDR3 covers 14 residues. CDR3 loop: CASRETGPKNIQYF. In DNA, the CDR3 is TGTGCCAGCAGGGAGACAGGGCCCAAAAACATTCAGTACTTC.

The rearrangement joins TRBV7-8 to TRBJ2-7; D uncertain. The CDR3 is 11 residues long. The germline V gene encodes CDR1 SGHVS and CDR2 FQNEAQ. Trimming took 5 bases from V and 7 from J, leaving 9 bases between them. In DNA, the CDR3 is TGTGCCAGCAGCGCTATATTGGAGCAGTACTTC. Translated, it gives CASSAILEQYF.

This clonotype has a handful of counts. The V and J genes are TRBV7-9 and TRBJ2-7, with D perhaps TRBD1 or TRBD2 (7 bases each). The CDR3 loop spans 14 amino acids. The germline gives CDR1 SEHNR, CDR2 FQNEAQ (reference sequence). The V gene lost 5 bases and the J gene lost 6 bases, with 17 bases spanning the gap. CDR3 amino acids: CASSQAGGAVEQYF. The CDR3 DNA reads as TGTGCCAGCAGCCAGGCAGGGGGGGCAGTCGAGCAGTACTTC.

This clonotype turned up a few times. The chain couples TRBV20-1 to TRBJ1-1; no firm D call. This CDR3 is built from 14 residues. Trimming removed 3 bases from V and 7 bases from J, with 18 bases in between. Per the germline V gene, CDR1 is DFQATT and CDR2 is SNEGSKA (reference sequence). The CDR3 here is CSASLSWARLEAFF. DNA of the CDR3: TGCAGTGCTAGTTTGAGTTGGGCCCGCCTTGAAGCTTTCTTT.

There are a few counts of this clonotype. This chain joins TRBV11-2 and TRBJ2-2, with TRBD2 as a possible D gene (5 bases). V lost 5 bases and J lost 7, with 8 bases in between. This CDR3 comprises 12 residues. The germline gives CDR1 SGHAT, CDR2 FQNNGV. The CDR3 protein is CASSVGSGELFF. DNA of the CDR3: TGTGCCAGCAGCGTTGGGAGCGGGGAGCTGTTTTTT.

This rearrangement joins TRBV5-4 to TRBJ2-3, with D perhaps matching TRBD2 (5 bases). V lost 5 bases to trimming and J lost 3 bases, with 10 bases between them. This CDR3 contains 13 residues. CDR1 is SGHNT, CDR2 YYREEE, per germline (reference sequence). CDR3: CASRGGVTDTQYF. The CDR3 nucleotides are TGTGCCAGCAGAGGAGGTGTGACAGATACGCAGTATTTT. Drawing the rest from reference TRBV5-4 and TRBJ2-3, the complete variable domain is ETGVTQSPTHLIKTRGQQVTLRCSSQSGHNTVSWYQQALGQGPQFIFQYYREEENGRGNFPPRFSGLQFPNYSSELNVNALELDDSALYLCASRGGVTDTQYFGPGTRLTVL.

This chain uses TRBV11-1 with TRBJ2-1; 8 bases fit TRBD1. The CDR3 spans 14 residues. Trimming at V came to 5 bases and at J to 6 bases, leaving 6 bases not matched to a gene. Germline CDR1 is SGHAT and CDR2 is FQDESV (reference sequence). CDR3 bases: TGTGCCAGCAGCGACACCACAGGGGGCAATGAGCAGTTCTTC. This translates into CASSDTTGGNEQFF. The full variable domain, its missing parts supplied by reference TRBV11-1 and TRBJ2-1, is EAEVAQSPRYKITEKSQAVAFWCDPISGHATLYWYRQILGQGPELLVQFQDESVVDDSQLPKDRFSAERLKGVDSTLKIQPAELGDSAMYLCASSDTTGGNEQFFGPGTRLTVL.

The table lists this clonotype with a few counts. One end of the junction varies from germline; a read error may be responsible. The chain uses TRBV5-1 and TRBJ2-7, with D possibly being TRBD2 (7 bases). The CDR3 is made up of 14 amino acids. CDR1 is SGHRS and CDR2 is YFSETQ in the germline V gene. The CDR3: CASSGGGASFEQYF. The DNA of the CDR3 is TGCGCCAGCAGCGGAGGGGGGGCTTCCTTCGAGCAGTACTTC.

This clonotype was counted at least ten times. This sequence joins TRBV29-1 and TRBJ2-2; TRBD1 is a possible D gene (5 bases). This CDR3 is built from 15 residues. Germline CDR1 reads SQVTM; CDR2 reads ANQGSEA. Trimming pared 6 bases from V and 4 bases from J, leaving 18 bases between. DNA for the CDR3: TGCAGCGTCGCGACAGTTGGTTCGGTCACCGGGGAGCTGTTTTTT. Its protein is CSVATVGSVTGELFF.

This rearrangement joins TRBV18 to TRBJ2-1, with no clear D. The germline V gene encodes CDR1 KGHSH and CDR2 LQKENI. The CDR3 extends over 15 amino acids. Trimming cost V 2 bases and J 0 bases, with 8 bases left between them. In nucleotides, the CDR3 is TGTGCCAGCTCACCAGCTTCGGGCTCCTACAATGAGCAGTTCTTC. This encodes CASSPASGSYNEQFF. Supplemented by reference TRBV18 and TRBJ2-1, the full variable domain reads NAGVMQNPRHLVRRRGQEARLRCSPMKGHSHVYWYRQLPEEGLKFMVYLQKENIIDESGMPKERFSAEFPKEGPSILRIQQVVRGDSAAYFCASSPASGSYNEQFFGPGTRLTVL.

The CDR3 nucleotides read TGTGCCAACCGAGGGGGGGCCCCATCATCTAGCAATCAGCCCCAGCATTTT. It encodes CANRGGAPSSSNQPQHF. V usage is TRBV6-4 and J usage is TRBJ1-5; a possible D gene is TRBD1 (6 bases). CDR1 and CDR2 from the germline V gene are MRHNA and SNTAGT. Trimming pared 10 bases from V and 0 bases from J, leaving 22 bases between. CDR3 size: 17 residues.

In this sample, this clonotype turned up many times. The CDR3 spells CSASFTDTQYF. In nucleotides, the CDR3 is TGCAGTGCAAGTTTCACAGATACGCAGTATTTT. This chain joins TRBV20-1 and TRBJ2-3, with D hard to call. The CDR3 is made up of 11 amino acids. Germline V CDR1 and CDR2: DFQATT, SNEGSKA (reference sequence). Trimming stripped 6 bases from V and 2 bases from J, with 6 bases between.

The rearrangement uses TRBV5-6 and TRBJ2-4; perhaps TRBD2 as D (5 bases). The V gene's germline CDR1 is SGHDT and CDR2 YYEEEE. V was cut by 1 base and J by 8 bases, with 7 bases left in between. There are 12 residues in the CDR3. CDR3 protein: CASSLRGHIQYF. In DNA, the CDR3 is TGTGCCAGCAGCTTGCGAGGGCACATTCAGTACTTC.

This chain joins TRBV7-9 and TRBJ1-6; TRBD1 might be the D (5 bases). Germline V lookup: CDR1 SEHNR, CDR2 FQNEAQ (reference sequence). Trimming removed 1 base from V and 10 bases from J, with 14 bases in between. This CDR3 contains 15 residues. DNA for the CDR3: TGTGCCAGCAGCTTAGTACCAGGGTCTGGGTCACCCCTCCACTTT. Protein product: CASSLVPGSGSPLHF.

At least ten counts were recorded for this clonotype. The gene calls are TRBV18 and TRBJ1-4; no definite D call. Germline V CDR1 and CDR2: KGHSH, LQKENI. The CDR3 totals 13 residues. Trimming left V 0 bases short and J 7 bases short, with 6 bases between. The CDR3 loop reads CASSPPSTEKLFF. CDR3 DNA sequence: TGTGCCAGCTCACCACCGTCTACTGAAAAACTGTTTTTT. Complete variable domain (other parts from reference TRBV18 and TRBJ1-4): NAGVMQNPRHLVRRRGQEARLRCSPMKGHSHVYWYRQLPEEGLKFMVYLQKENIIDESGMPKERFSAEFPKEGPSILRIQQVVRGDSAAYFCASSPPSTEKLFFGSGTQLSVL.

This clonotype was counted only a few times. The chain joins TRBV6-1 to TRBJ1-2; D is perhaps TRBD1 (6 bases). CDR3 length: 15 residues. The V end was cut by 7 bases, the J end by 3 bases, with 18 bases between. CDR1 is MNHNS and CDR2 is SASEGT in the germline V gene. DNA of the CDR3: TGTGCCAGCATCCCCCGGCCAGGGGTCGACTATGGCTACACCTTC. It codes for CASIPRPGVDYGYTF.